Sequencing of this TCR beta chain was carried out in a study of T cell responses to AZD1222 COVID-19 vaccine. Whole-study context: Whether given at about 4 or about 12 weeks, second doses were pooled.

Sequencing was performed with immunoSEQ multiplex PCR; in TCRdb, only in-frame clones are kept and a portion is missing. The data show 150,000 to 180,000 clones, about 87% seen once. Study outcomes and limitations: Rises in breadth and depth of Spike-specific TCRs came after two AZD1222 doses.

The germline CDR1 and CDR2 sequences are KGHSH and LQKENI. The V gene lost 3 bases and the J gene lost 2 bases, with 11 bases spanning the gap. There are 15 residues in the CDR3. This clone appeared a single time. Its antigen is not identified. The sequences come from peripheral blood, collected on day 0 of AZD1222 vaccination. The chain uses TRBV18 and TRBJ1-5; TRBD1 might be the D (5 bases). The clonotype comes from an adult in good health. The CDR3 DNA sequence: TGTGCCAGCTCACCCTCCCAGGGCGGCAATCAGCCCCAGCATTTT. Protein sequence: CASSPSQGGNQPQHF.